This TCR beta chain was recorded in a study of cytomegalovirus exposure and HLA in healthy donors. Study background: Later analysis reported that the approximately 120 validation repertoires shared the platform of the roughly 700 first-cohort repertoires. Whole-study findings and limits: In vitro data verified a few CMV-associated chains as specific for CMV antigens. Across donors, most TCRs were seen rarely, yet some public ones were widespread. The classifier reportedly diagnosed cytomegalovirus status with high specificity and sensitivity.

Libraries were prepared by immunoSEQ multiplex PCR; TCRdb keeps only in-frame clonotypes and omits some of them. Of about 130,000 clones listed, about nine tenths are singletons. The CDR3 sequence is 14 residues long. CDR1 and CDR2 from the germline V gene are MNHEY and SVGAGI. The ends were cut back, 7 bases at V and 5 bases at J, with 17 bases in the middle. As to this clone: What it recognizes is unknown.

The TCR originated in a man younger than 45 in good health and CMV-seronegative. The J gene is TRBJ1-2, the V gene TRBV6-5; D uncertain. The sample was PBMCs. CDR3 nucleotides: TGTGCCAGCACCCCAACGGCAGCGCCATATGGCTACACCTTC. Its protein product is CASTPTAAPYGYTF.